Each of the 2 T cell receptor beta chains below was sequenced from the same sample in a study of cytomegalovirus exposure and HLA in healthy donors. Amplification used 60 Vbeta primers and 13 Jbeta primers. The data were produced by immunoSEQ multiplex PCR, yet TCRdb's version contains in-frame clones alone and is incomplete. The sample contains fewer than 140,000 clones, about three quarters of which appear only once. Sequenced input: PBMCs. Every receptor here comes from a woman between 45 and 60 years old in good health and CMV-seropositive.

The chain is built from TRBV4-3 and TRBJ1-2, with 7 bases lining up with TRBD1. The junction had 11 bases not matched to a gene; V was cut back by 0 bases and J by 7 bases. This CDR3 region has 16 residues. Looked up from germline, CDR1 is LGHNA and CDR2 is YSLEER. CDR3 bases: TGCGCCAGCAGCCAAGATCGGTTTGATAGGGGGCGTGGCTACACCTTC. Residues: CASSQDRFDRGRGYTF.

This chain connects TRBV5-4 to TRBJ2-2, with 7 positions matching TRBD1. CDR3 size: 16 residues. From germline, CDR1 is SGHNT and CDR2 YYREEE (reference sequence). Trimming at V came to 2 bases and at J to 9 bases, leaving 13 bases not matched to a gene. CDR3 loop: CASSFMRTGGLRELFF. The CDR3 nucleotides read TGTGCCAGCAGCTTTATGCGGACAGGTGGCTTGAGGGAGCTGTTTTTT.